Each of the 30 T cell receptor beta chains below was sequenced from the same sample in a study of response to subunit inactivated influenza vaccine. TCRdb reprocessed the RT-PCR reads via MiXCR and lists one record per CDR3 protein. This table holds around 710,000 distinct CDR3 sequences, around 13% found once. Sequenced here: PBMCs from blood, sampled 14 to 15 days before vaccination. The receptors stem from a man between 50 and 59 years old who received an inactivated influenza vaccine.

This chain links TRBV24-1 with TRBJ2-1; tentative D call: TRBD1 (6 bases). The V end lost 2 bases, the J end lost 7 bases, and 17 bases lay between the germline ends. The CDR3 totals 16 residues. Germline CDR1 and CDR2: KGHDR and SFDVKD. CDR3 DNA: TGTGCCACCAGTGATTCGGTTTTAGGGGGAGTGAATGAGCAGTTCTTC. Translating gives CATSDSVLGGVNEQFF.

The rearrangement links TRBV7-9 to TRBJ1-4; no reliable D call. Germline V gives CDR1 SEHNR, CDR2 FQNEAQ (reference sequence). The CDR3 totals 11 residues. Trimming pared 6 bases from V and 6 bases from J, leaving 5 bases between. The CDR3 DNA reads TGTGCCAGCAGGATGGATGAAAAACTGTTTTTT. Its translation is CASRMDEKLFF.

The chain joins TRBV12-3 or TRBV12-4 to TRBJ1-3, with 9 nucleotides matching TRBD1. CDR3 length: 16 amino acids. Trimming cost V 3 bases and J 0 bases; bases outside gene matches: 3. The CDR3 reads CASSLGTGHSGNTIYF. In DNA, the CDR3 is TGTGCCAGCAGTTTGGGGACAGGGCACTCTGGAAACACCATATATTTT.

V usage is TRBV5-6 and J usage is TRBJ1-1; TRBD1 might be the D (5 bases). V gave up 5 bases and J gave up 11 bases, with 16 bases separating them. The CDR3 is 12 residues long. Germline CDR1 reads SGHDT; CDR2 reads YYEEEE. CDR3 sequence (DNA): TGTGCCAGCAGTATCACCGGGACCCGGGCTTTCTTT. Encoded protein: CASSITGTRAFF.

V usage is TRBV10-2 and J usage is TRBJ1-4; 7 bases match TRBD1. CDR3 length: 14 residues. Unmatched junction bases numbered 6, after V lost 6 bases and J lost 5 bases. Germline CDR1 and CDR2: WSHSY and SAAADI. The DNA for the CDR3 is TGCGCCAGCAGCGGTGACAGGGCCAATGAAAAACTGTTTTTT. Encoded protein: CASSGDRANEKLFF.

A few counts support this clonotype. This chain links TRBV20-1 with TRBJ2-3; 7 bases map to TRBD2. The germline V gene has CDR1 DFQATT and CDR2 SNEGSKA (reference sequence). The ends lost 3 bases at V and 1 base at J; junction bases unmatched: 1. The CDR3 totals 13 residues. The CDR3 reads CSASRGGTDTQYF. CDR3 DNA: TGCAGTGCTAGCCGGGGGGGCACAGATACGCAGTATTTT.

The J gene is TRBJ2-3, the V gene TRBV20-1; 9 bases align to TRBD2. V shed 5 bases and J 4 bases; nucleotides not matched to a gene: 7. CDR1 DFQATT and CDR2 SNEGSKA come from the germline V gene (reference sequence). The CDR3 contains 14 residues. CDR3 in amino acids: CSALAGAASDTQYF. CDR3 nucleotide sequence: TGCAGTGCTTTAGCGGGAGCGGCATCAGATACGCAGTATTTT.

This clonotype was counted a few times. The chain has TRBV28 and TRBJ2-4; D not resolved. CDR3 length: 15 residues. V was shortened by 4 bases and J by 0 bases, with 10 bases between the two germline ends. Germline V CDR1 and CDR2: MDHEN, SYDVKM. CDR3 amino acids: CASSSHLLAKNIQYF. CDR3 bases: TGTGCCAGCAGTTCACACCTGCTAGCCAAAAACATTCAGTACTTC.

This clonotype was recorded a few times. The chain carries TRBV9 and TRBJ1-2, with a tentative D call TRBD1 (5 bases). In germline, CDR1 is SGDLS, CDR2 YYNGEE. Trimming took off 4 bases at V and 7 bases at J, with 14 bases between the two ends. This CDR3 has 13 amino acids. Written as DNA, the CDR3 is TGTGCCAGCAGCTCCAGACAGACTGGTGGCTACACCTTC. Amino acids: CASSSRQTGGYTF.

This clonotype came up many times. The rearrangement links TRBV4-2 to TRBJ2-3, with D uncertain. V was trimmed by 0 bases and J by 14 bases, leaving 12 bases between them. Germline CDR1 LGHNA, CDR2 YNFKEQ. CDR3 length: 12 residues. CDR3 sequence (DNA): TGTGCCAGCAGCCAAGATAGAATAGAGATGTATTTT. Its translation is CASSQDRIEMYF.

This clonotype was detected a few times. The V and J genes are TRBV10-3 and TRBJ2-3; 9 nucleotides match TRBD2. The CDR3 consists of 18 residues. Trimming took 2 bases from V and 4 from J; bases not matched to a gene: 13. Germline CDR1 ENHRY, CDR2 SYGVKD. This CDR3 reads CAISELPAGGLYSDTQYF. In nucleotides, the CDR3 is TGTGCCATCAGTGAGCTCCCGGCGGGGGGGCTCTATTCAGATACGCAGTATTTT.

This clonotype was counted between two and nine times. V gene TRBV7-8 combines with J gene TRBJ2-7, with D possibly called TRBD1 or TRBD2 (5 bases each). Trimming stripped 5 bases from V and 3 bases from J, with 26 bases between. The CDR3 runs 18 residues. Per the germline V gene, CDR1 is SGHVS and CDR2 is FQNEAQ. For the CDR3, the DNA is TGTGCCAGCAGCCCAAGACCGAATATTGGGGGAATAAACTACGAGCAGTACTTC. Protein product: CASSPRPNIGGINYEQYF. Drawing the rest from reference TRBV7-8 and TRBJ2-7, the complete variable domain is GAGVSQSPRYKVAKRGQDVALRCDPISGHVSLFWYQQALGQGPEFLTYFQNEAQLDKSGLPSDRFFAERPEGSVSTLKIQRTQQEDSAVYLCASSPRPNIGGINYEQYFGPGTRLTVT.

This clonotype has a count of ten or more. This chain links TRBV7-9 with TRBJ1-5; D is unresolved. The germline gives CDR1 SEHNR, CDR2 FQNEAQ (reference sequence). Trimming took 3 bases from V and 5 from J, leaving 5 bases between them. There are 12 residues in the CDR3. The CDR3 DNA follows: TGTGCCAGCAGCTTGGGAGATCAGCCCCAGCATTTT. This gives the protein CASSLGDQPQHF. The full variable domain, in which reference TRBV7-9 and TRBJ1-5 provide the parts outside the CDR3, is DTGVSQNPRHKITKRGQNVTFRCDPISEHNRLYWYRQTLGQGPEFLTYFQNEAQLEKSRLLSDRFSAERPKGSFSTLEIQRTEQGDSAMYLCASSLGDQPQHFGDGTRLSIL.

The sample holds a few counts of this clonotype. The CDR3 is CASSTSGGLNEQFF. In DNA form, the CDR3 reads TGTGCCAGCAGTACTAGCGGGGGTCTCAATGAGCAGTTCTTC. The gene calls are TRBV7-9 and TRBJ2-1; 11 nucleotides agree with TRBD2. The CDR3 consists of 14 residues. J was trimmed by 6 bases and V by 6 bases; bases with no gene match: 4. Germline V gene lookup returns CDR1 SEHNR and CDR2 FQNEAQ (reference sequence).

There are a few counts of this clonotype. This chain joins TRBV11-2 and TRBJ2-5; TRBD2 matches 14 bases. The J segment lost 2 bases and the V segment lost 10 bases, leaving 6 bases of the junction unmatched. The germline CDR1 and CDR2 sequences are SGHAT and FQNNGV. The CDR3 spans 15 residues. For the CDR3, the DNA is TGTGCCAACCTAAGGACTAGCGGGAGGCAAGAGACCCAGTACTTC. It yields the protein CANLRTSGRQETQYF.

This clonotype was observed at least ten times. V usage is TRBV11-1 and J usage is TRBJ2-1; 9 nucleotides match TRBD2. The CDR3 length is 19 residues. The junction had 9 bases not matched to a gene; V was cut back by 0 bases and J by 0 bases. Germline loops: CDR1 SGHAT, CDR2 FQDESV (reference sequence). The CDR3 here is CASSLALVVSGSSYNEQFF. The CDR3, as DNA: TGTGCCAGCAGCTTAGCCCTCGTAGTTAGCGGGAGCTCCTACAATGAGCAGTTCTTC.

This clonotype was counted between two and nine times. The J gene is TRBJ2-3, the V gene TRBV11-2; TRBD2 matches at 12 bases. V lost 1 base, J lost 3 bases, and 2 bases stayed unmatched. The CDR3 loop spans 16 amino acids. The germline V gene encodes CDR1 SGHAT and CDR2 FQNNGV. The CDR3 DNA follows: TGTGCCAGCAGCTTAGTAACTAGCGGGGGGACAGATACGCAGTATTTT. Its protein is CASSLVTSGGTDTQYF.

In its sample, this clonotype was seen many times. The rearrangement links TRBV11-1 to TRBJ2-5; 12 bases fit TRBD2. V shed 7 bases, J shed 4 bases, and the junction held 22 bases outside the gene matches. The CDR3 sequence is 20 residues long. From germline, CDR1 is SGHAT and CDR2 FQDESV (reference sequence). The CDR3 nucleotides read TGTGCCAGCAATTTAAAAGTTGGACTAGCGGGATCTACGACGGGAGAGACCCAGTACTTC. This gives the protein CASNLKVGLAGSTTGETQYF. Looking up the rest from reference TRBV11-1 and TRBJ2-5 gives the full variable domain: EAEVAQSPRYKITEKSQAVAFWCDPISGHATLYWYRQILGQGPELLVQFQDESVVDDSQLPKDRFSAERLKGVDSTLKIQPAELGDSAMYLCASNLKVGLAGSTTGETQYFGPGTRLLVL.

A few counts support this clonotype. This chain joins TRBV30 and TRBJ1-2; D is undetermined. Per germline, CDR1 GTSNPN and CDR2 SVGIG (reference sequence). The CDR3 is made up of 10 amino acids. V lost 3 bases to trimming and J lost 10 bases, with 9 bases between them. The CDR3 loop is CAWRAVSYTF. In DNA, the CDR3 is TGTGCCTGGAGGGCGGTCTCCTACACCTTC.

This clonotype was seen a handful of times. This chain links TRBV12-3 or TRBV12-4 with TRBJ1-1; 8 bases match TRBD1. The CDR3 is made up of 13 amino acids. V gave up 7 bases and J gave up 11 bases; unmatched junction bases: 12. The CDR3 here is CASKPTSDRDAFF. The CDR3 DNA sequence: TGTGCCAGCAAACCAACCTCGGACAGGGACGCTTTCTTT.

This clonotype was counted ten times or more. The rearrangement joins TRBV11-2 to TRBJ2-1, with 9 bases aligning to TRBD2. The CDR3 consists of 18 residues. Germline CDR1 and CDR2: SGHAT and FQNNGV. J gave up 1 base and V 5 bases, and 12 bases lay outside the gene matches. The CDR3 sequence is CASSGGTSPKVSYNEQFF. The CDR3 bases are TGTGCCAGCAGCGGGGGGACTAGCCCCAAAGTTTCCTACAATGAGCAGTTCTTC.

The V and J genes are TRBV6-5 and TRBJ1-3, with D possibly being TRBD1 (6 bases). The germline V gene encodes CDR1 MNHEY and CDR2 SVGAGI. The V and J ends lost 9 bases and 2 bases respectively, with 8 bases between them. The CDR3 has 12 amino acids. The CDR3 here is CASRGPGNTIYF. CDR3 nucleotides: TGTGCCAGTCGGGGGCCTGGAAACACCATATATTTT.

This clonotype was picked up a small number of times. This chain joins TRBV10-3 and TRBJ2-5; TRBD1 or TRBD2 may be the D gene (6 bases each). V was clipped by 4 bases and J by 5 bases, with 14 bases between them. The CDR3 runs 14 residues. CDR1 is ENHRY and CDR2 is SYGVKD in the germline V gene. The CDR3 DNA reads as TGTGCCATCAGTGGAACAGGGACTGTGGAGACCCAGTACTTC. Translation: CAISGTGTVETQYF.

This clonotype has a handful of counts. This chain joins TRBV4-2 and TRBJ1-2; 7 nucleotides line up with TRBD1. Germline values: CDR1 LGHNA, CDR2 YNFKEQ. Trimming removed 2 bases from V and 8 bases from J; junction bases left unmatched: 14. The CDR3 spans 16 residues. Here the CDR3 reads CASSQPGGQTIGGYTF. The CDR3 DNA sequence: TGTGCCAGCAGCCAACCAGGGGGGCAGACAATAGGGGGCTACACCTTC.

This clonotype turned up a few times. The chain combines TRBV6-5 with TRBJ1-1, with D hard to call. Germline values: CDR1 MNHEY, CDR2 SVGAGI. Trimming took 2 bases from V and 4 from J, leaving 17 bases between them. The length of the CDR3 is 16 residues. CDR3 sequence: CASSYTIPSAGTEAFF. The CDR3 DNA follows: TGTGCCAGCAGTTACACCATCCCCTCGGCGGGCACTGAAGCTTTCTTT.

The chain is built from TRBV5-1 and TRBJ1-3; no firm D call. Germline CDR1 reads SGHRS; CDR2 reads YFSETQ. This CDR3 is 18 amino acids long. Deletions cut 4 bases from V and 1 base from J, with 21 bases between. CDR3 DNA: TGCGCCAGCAGCGCAGACCTCATAGGGTCGCTTTCTGGAAACACCATATATTTT. Encoded protein: CASSADLIGSLSGNTIYF.

The V gene is TRBV20-1, the J gene TRBJ2-7; 9 positions match TRBD2. V lost 3 bases, J lost 4 bases, and 13 bases stayed unmatched. CDR1 is DFQATT and CDR2 is SNEGSKA in the germline V gene (reference sequence). The CDR3 is made up of 16 amino acids. The CDR3 DNA sequence: TGCAGTGCTAGTTACCCCCTCCCTAGCGGGACTTACGAGCAGTACTTC. Its protein product is CSASYPLPSGTYEQYF.

This clonotype showed up just a few times. The DNA for the CDR3 is TGCGCCAGCAGCCCTCCCCGGGGTGCCAACGTCCTGACTTTC. Its protein product is CASSPPRGANVLTF. This rearrangement joins TRBV5-1 to TRBJ2-6; tentative D call: TRBD2 (5 bases). The CDR3 is made up of 14 amino acids. Trimming removed 4 bases from V and 7 bases from J, with 12 bases in between. Germline CDR1 reads SGHRS; CDR2 reads YFSETQ. Drawing the rest from reference TRBV5-1 and TRBJ2-6, the complete variable domain is KAGVTQTPRYLIKTRGQQVTLSCSPISGHRSVSWYQQTPGQGLQFLFEYFSETQRNKGNFPGRFSGRQFSNSRSEMNVSTLELGDSALYLCASSPPRGANVLTFGAGSRLTVL.

This clonotype was seen a handful of times. The chain has TRBV7-3 and TRBJ2-1; maybe TRBD2 (5 bases). Germline CDR1 and CDR2: SGHTA and FQGTGA. V lost 0 bases to trimming and J lost 5 bases, with 20 bases between them. The CDR3 has 18 residues. CDR3 DNA: TGTGCCAGCAGCTTAACACCCACGAGGGTCTCTACCGACAATGAGCAGTTCTTC. It codes for CASSLTPTRVSTDNEQFF.

This clonotype appeared a few times. The genes are TRBV20-1 and TRBJ2-4; 9 bases are shared with TRBD1. Per germline, CDR1 DFQATT and CDR2 SNEGSKA (reference sequence). The trim removed 5 bases at V and 5 bases at J, leaving 7 bases unmatched. The CDR3 loop spans 14 amino acids. The CDR3 region has the DNA TGCAGTGCTTCAACAGGGGACAGGGAAAACATTCAGTACTTC. This gives the protein CSASTGDRENIQYF.